The entry that follows covers one T cell receptor beta chain sequence. Antigen: not known. This record belongs to a study of T cell responses to AZD1222 COVID-19 vaccine. Study-level background: Pooled samples include second doses given at about 4 or 12 weeks. Study results and limitations: Spike regions recognized by vaccine-associated CD4 TCRs spanned the protein, led by 160-218 and 743-854.

Germline V gene data show CDR1 as LGHDT and CDR2 as YNNKEL (reference sequence). The CDR3 extends over 16 amino acids. Trimming cost V 4 bases and J 2 bases; bases outside gene matches: 5. Only in-frame clones appear in the TCRdb table, and some are missing; sequencing was by immunoSEQ multiplex PCR. The data hold 65,000 to 85,000 clones, with 80% to 85% observed a single time. The rearrangement links TRBV3-1 (or the pseudogene TRBV3-2) to TRBJ1-1, with 12 positions matching TRBD1. The sequence came from an adult in good health. The material was peripheral blood, obtained on day 0 of AZD1222 vaccination. CDR3 nucleotides: TGTGCCAGCAGCCCCCGGGACAGGGGGCGTAACACTGAAGCTTTCTTT. It yields the protein CASSPRDRGRNTEAFF.